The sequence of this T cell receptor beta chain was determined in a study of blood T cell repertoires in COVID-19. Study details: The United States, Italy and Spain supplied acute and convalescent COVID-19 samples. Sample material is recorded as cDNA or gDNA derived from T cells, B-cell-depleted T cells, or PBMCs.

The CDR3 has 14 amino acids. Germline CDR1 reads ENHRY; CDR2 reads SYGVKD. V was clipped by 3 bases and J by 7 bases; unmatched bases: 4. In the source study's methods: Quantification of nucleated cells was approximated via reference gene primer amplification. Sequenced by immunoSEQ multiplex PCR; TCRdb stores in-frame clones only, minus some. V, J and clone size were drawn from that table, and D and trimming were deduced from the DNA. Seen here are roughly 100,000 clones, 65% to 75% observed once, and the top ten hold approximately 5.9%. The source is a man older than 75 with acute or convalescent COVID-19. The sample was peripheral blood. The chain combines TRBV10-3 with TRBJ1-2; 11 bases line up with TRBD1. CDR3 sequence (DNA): TGTGCCATCAGTGATGGACAGGGGGCCTTTGGCTACACCTTC. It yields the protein CAISDGQGAFGYTF.